This TCR beta chain appears in the sequencing data of a study of blood T cell repertoires in COVID-19. Study context: The samples span acute and convalescent COVID-19 from the United States, Italy and Spain.

This clone was observed a few times. Some clones are missing from TCRdb's copy, which holds only in-frame ones; the method was immunoSEQ multiplex PCR. The sample has about 100,000 clones, roughly 92% seen once; the top ten hold approximately 5.8%. V lost 3 bases, J lost 7 bases, and 8 bases lay in between. Germline V lookup: CDR1 SGHDT, CDR2 YYEEEE. This CDR3 is 13 amino acids long. This clonotype originated in a middle-aged man with active COVID-19. V usage is TRBV5-6 and J usage is TRBJ1-6, with a tentative D call TRBD1 (6 bases). Sequencing was carried out using peripheral blood. The CDR3 protein is CASSYQGNSPLHF. Here the CDR3 DNA reads TGTGCCAGCAGCTACCAGGGGAATTCACCCCTCCACTTT.